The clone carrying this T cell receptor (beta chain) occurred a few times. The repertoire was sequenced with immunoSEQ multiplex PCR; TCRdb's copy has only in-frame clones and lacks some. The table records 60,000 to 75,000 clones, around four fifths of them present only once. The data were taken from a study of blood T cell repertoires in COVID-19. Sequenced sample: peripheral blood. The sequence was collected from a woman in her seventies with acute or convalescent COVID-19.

Here the CDR3 reads CASSLVSMRTYEQYF. CDR3 nucleotides: TGTGCCAGCAGCCTGGTATCTATGAGAACCTACGAGCAGTACTTC. V usage is TRBV11-3 and J usage is TRBJ2-7; D not resolved. Germline CDR1 is SGHNT and CDR2 is YENEEA. V shed 5 bases and J shed 2 bases, with 16 bases lying between them. There are 15 residues in the CDR3.